These 20 T cell receptor beta chains originate from one sample sequenced in a study of lymphopenia after photon versus proton radiotherapy. This table comes from immunoSEQ multiplex PCR, and its TCRdb copy is limited to in-frame clones, with some not included. The sample carries tens of thousands of clones, around nine tenths recorded once. Here the sequenced sample was peripheral blood, taken from a patient treated with photon-based radiotherapy. The receptors were sampled from a man aged 55 to 70 with cholangiocarcinoma.

This chain connects TRBV4-1 to TRBJ2-7, with D tentatively TRBD2 (5 bases). CDR3 size: 15 residues. The germline V gene has CDR1 MGHRA and CDR2 YSYEKL. V lost 0 bases, J lost 11 bases, and 20 bases lay in between. This CDR3 reads CASSQDGGSVNEKYF. DNA for the CDR3: TGCGCCAGCAGCCAAGATGGAGGTTCGGTAAACGAAAAGTACTTC.

Concerning this clone: One end of the junction is discordant with germline, which a read error may explain. The chain carries TRBV6-1 and TRBJ1-5; 9 positions match TRBD1. This CDR3 contains 12 residues. The V gene's germline CDR1 is MNHNS and CDR2 SASEGT. As DNA, the CDR3 is TGCGCCCAGGGACAGGGAGATCAGCCCCAGCATTTT. It encodes CAQGQGDQPQHF.

This sequence joins TRBV5-1 and TRBJ2-2, with TRBD1 matching 9 bases. V dropped 0 bases and J dropped 0; count of bases not matched to a gene: 0. CDR3 length: 16 residues. CDR1 is SGHRS, CDR2 YFSETQ, per germline. In nucleotides, the CDR3 is TGCGCCAGCAGCTTGGACAGGGGGCCGAACACCGGGGAGCTGTTTTTT. As protein: CASSLDRGPNTGELFF.

This clone was observed a handful of times. The gene calls are TRBV6-5 and TRBJ1-6, with a tentative D call TRBD1 (6 bases). This CDR3 is 16 amino acids long. The V end was cut by 3 bases, the J end by 2 bases, with 11 bases between. Germline CDR1 and CDR2: MNHEY and SVGAGI. This CDR3 reads CASSYSRGTYNSPLHF. CDR3 nucleotide sequence: TGTGCCAGCAGTTATTCCAGGGGAACCTATAATTCACCCCTCCACTTT.

This clone was picked up one time. V is TRBV2 and J is TRBJ1-5; no clear D. Germline V gives CDR1 SNHLY, CDR2 FYNNEI. With 2 bases removed from V and 2 bases from J, the gap between germline ends came to 7 bases. The CDR3 sequence is 14 residues long. CDR3 protein: CASSESSGNQPQHF. CDR3 bases: TGTGCCAGCAGTGAATCGTCAGGCAATCAGCCCCAGCATTTT.

The CDR3: CASSLLQGSGYGYTF. The CDR3 coding sequence is TGTGCCAGCAGTTTATTGCAGGGAAGCGGCTATGGCTACACCTTC. The chain recombines TRBV28 with TRBJ1-2; tentatively, D is TRBD1 (5 bases). Germline-derived CDR1 and CDR2 are MDHEN and SYDVKM. V lost 1 base and J lost 4, with 13 bases in between. The CDR3 spans 15 residues.

CDR3: CATRPATMTQETQYF. DNA for the CDR3: TGTGCCACCCGGCCGGCGACGATGACCCAAGAGACCCAGTACTTC. The chain has TRBV6-1 and TRBJ2-5; D remains unclear. This CDR3 is 15 amino acids long. V was cut by 10 bases and J by 1 base, with 19 bases left in between. CDR1 and CDR2 from the germline V gene are MNHNS and SASEGT.

The chain carries TRBV28 and TRBJ2-6; D call uncertain. This CDR3 is 14 amino acids long. Trimming cost V 3 bases and J 1 base, with 4 bases left between them. CDR1 MDHEN and CDR2 SYDVKM come from the germline V gene. CDR3 residues: CASSFRSGANVLTF. In DNA, the CDR3 is TGTGCCAGCAGTTTCCGATCTGGGGCCAACGTCCTGACTTTC.

This clone was found once. The chain is built from TRBV5-1 and TRBJ2-7, with D possibly being TRBD2 (7 bases). This CDR3 region has 15 residues. The germline V gene has CDR1 SGHRS and CDR2 YFSETQ. V lost 3 bases, J lost 3 bases, and 16 bases lay in between. The CDR3 DNA reads as TGCGCCAGCAGCTGGACAGCGGGAACCAACTACGAGCAGTACTTC. Amino acid sequence: CASSWTAGTNYEQYF.

The rearrangement links TRBV11-3 to TRBJ1-1; TRBD1 is a possible D gene (5 bases). V was clipped by 3 bases and J by 7 bases, with 9 bases between them. Germline loops: CDR1 SGHNT, CDR2 YENEEA. The length of the CDR3 is 12 residues. The CDR3 DNA reads TGTGCCAGCAGCTTGCCGGGGGGTGAAGCTTTCTTT. Protein product: CASSLPGGEAFF.

The chain has TRBV2 and TRBJ2-2; D remains unclear. The CDR3 runs to 15 residues. Germline CDR1 reads SNHLY; CDR2 reads FYNNEI. Deletions cut 6 bases from V and 0 bases from J, with 11 bases between. The CDR3 protein is CASRVGYANTGELFF. The CDR3 coding sequence is TGTGCCAGCAGGGTAGGGTACGCGAACACCGGGGAGCTGTTTTTT.

The chain combines TRBV7-2 with TRBJ2-7; no clear D gene. Germline V CDR1 and CDR2: SGHTA, FQGNSA. CDR3 size: 12 residues. The V gene lost 0 bases and the J gene lost 13 bases, with 13 bases spanning the gap. The CDR3 sequence is CASSLAISPPYF. In nucleotides, the CDR3 is TGTGCCAGCAGCTTAGCCATTTCCCCTCCATACTTC.

The CDR3 protein is CASSPQGVEQYF. The CDR3 DNA reads TGTGCCAGCTCACCACAGGGGGTCGAGCAGTACTTC. The rearrangement links TRBV18 to TRBJ2-7, with D possibly being TRBD1 (6 bases). This CDR3 has 12 residues. V lost 1 base, J lost 6 bases, and 7 bases lay in between. Per germline, CDR1 KGHSH and CDR2 LQKENI.

This chain joins TRBV5-4 and TRBJ2-7, with D perhaps assigned TRBD1 or TRBD2 (6 bases each). Germline V lookup: CDR1 SGHNT, CDR2 YYREEE (reference sequence). V gave up 1 base and J gave up 1 base, with 18 bases separating them. The CDR3 is 17 residues long. Here the CDR3 DNA reads TGTGCCAGCAGCTTGATAGGGGGGCAGGGACTTTCCTACGAGCAGTACTTC. Translating it yields CASSLIGGQGLSYEQYF.

This clone was seen a handful of times. V gene TRBV27 combines with J gene TRBJ2-1, with D perhaps matching TRBD1 (6 bases). Germline CDR1 is MNHEY and CDR2 is SMNVEV (reference sequence). There are 17 residues in the CDR3. Trimming removed 5 bases at V and 7 bases at J, with 24 bases between. CDR3 in amino acids: CASSHNIDRSLRNEQFF. For the CDR3, the DNA is TGTGCCAGCAGTCATAACATCGACAGGTCCCTTAGGAATGAGCAGTTCTTC.

The chain links TRBV19 to TRBJ1-3; D possibly corresponds to TRBD1 (5 bases). The length of the CDR3 is 16 residues. CDR1 and CDR2 (germline): LNHDA, SQIVND (reference sequence). The V and J ends lost 0 bases and 2 bases respectively, with 11 bases between them. The DNA for the CDR3 is TGTGCCAGTAGTATAGATCGGGGGTCGACTGGAAACACCATATATTTT. Translated: CASSIDRGSTGNTIYF.

This clone came up a few times. V gene TRBV11-2 combines with J gene TRBJ2-7; possible D gene TRBD2, 5 bases. Germline V gene sequence: CDR1 SGHAT, CDR2 FQNNGV. CDR3 length: 14 residues. V gave up 1 base and J gave up 6 bases, with 13 bases separating them. CDR3 sequence reads: CASSLVIAGSEQYF. CDR3 nucleotide sequence: TGTGCCAGCAGCTTAGTGATAGCTGGGAGCGAGCAGTACTTC.

The chain recombines TRBV4-2 with TRBJ2-1; 9 bases line up with TRBD2. The CDR3 contains 19 residues. The trim removed 1 base at V and 0 bases at J, leaving 10 bases unmatched. Germline assignment: CDR1 LGHNA and CDR2 YNFKEQ. Here the CDR3 reads CASSQASGVYLGSYNEQFF. Here the CDR3 DNA reads TGTGCCAGCAGCCAAGCTAGCGGGGTATACTTGGGCTCCTACAATGAGCAGTTCTTC.

The chain links TRBV21-1 to TRBJ2-7; TRBD2, the D gene given by the table, was not confirmed from the DNA. TRBV21-1 is recorded as a pseudogene. The CDR3 spans 11 residues. CDR3 DNA sequence: TGTGCCAGCAGCCTACCCTACGAGCAGTACTTC. Amino acids: CASSLPYEQYF.

The gene calls are TRBV28 and TRBJ1-1; D unresolved. V was trimmed by 2 bases and J by 1 base, leaving 5 bases between them. CDR1 is MDHEN, CDR2 SYDVKM, per germline. The CDR3 has 13 residues. The chain's CDR3 is CASSLPGNTEAFF. CDR3 nucleotide sequence: TGTGCCAGCAGTTTACCCGGGAACACTGAAGCTTTCTTT.